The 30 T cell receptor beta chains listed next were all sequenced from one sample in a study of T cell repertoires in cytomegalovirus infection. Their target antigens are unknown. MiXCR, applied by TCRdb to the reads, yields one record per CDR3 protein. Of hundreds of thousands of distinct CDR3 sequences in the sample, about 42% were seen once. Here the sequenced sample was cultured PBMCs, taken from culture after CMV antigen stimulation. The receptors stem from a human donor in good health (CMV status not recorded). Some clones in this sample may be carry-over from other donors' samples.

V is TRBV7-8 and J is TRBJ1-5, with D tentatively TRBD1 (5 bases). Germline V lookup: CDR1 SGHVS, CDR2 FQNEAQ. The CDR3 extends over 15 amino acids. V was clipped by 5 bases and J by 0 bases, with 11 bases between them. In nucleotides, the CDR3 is TGTGCCAGCAGCAACCGGGGGGATAGCAATCAGCCCCAGCATTTT. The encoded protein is CASSNRGDSNQPQHF.

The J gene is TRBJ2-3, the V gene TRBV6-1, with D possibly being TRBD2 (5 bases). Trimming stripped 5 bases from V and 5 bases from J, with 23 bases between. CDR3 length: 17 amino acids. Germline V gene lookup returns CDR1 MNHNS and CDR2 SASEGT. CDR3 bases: TGTGCCAGCAGTTACCACCCAGGTGGGAGACCGGAAGATACGCAGTATTTT. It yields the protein CASSYHPGGRPEDTQYF.

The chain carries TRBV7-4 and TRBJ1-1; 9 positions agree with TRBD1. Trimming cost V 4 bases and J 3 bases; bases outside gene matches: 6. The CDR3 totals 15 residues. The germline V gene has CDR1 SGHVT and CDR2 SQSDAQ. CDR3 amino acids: CASSWGQGGDTEAFF. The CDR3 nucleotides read TGTGCCAGCAGCTGGGGACAGGGAGGGGACACTGAAGCTTTCTTT.

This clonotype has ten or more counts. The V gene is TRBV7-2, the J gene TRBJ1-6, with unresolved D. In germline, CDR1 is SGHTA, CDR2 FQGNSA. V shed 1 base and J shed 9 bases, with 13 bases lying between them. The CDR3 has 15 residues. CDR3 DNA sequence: TGTGCCAGCAGCTTAGATACCCCGAGGAGTTCACCCCTCCACTTT. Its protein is CASSLDTPRSSPLHF.

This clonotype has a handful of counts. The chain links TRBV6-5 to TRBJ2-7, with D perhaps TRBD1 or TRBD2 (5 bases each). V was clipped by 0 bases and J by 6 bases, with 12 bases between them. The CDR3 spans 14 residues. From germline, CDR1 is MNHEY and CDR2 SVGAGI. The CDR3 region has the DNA TGTGCCAGCAGTTACTCGGAACGGGGACCCGAGCAGTACTTC. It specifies CASSYSERGPEQYF.

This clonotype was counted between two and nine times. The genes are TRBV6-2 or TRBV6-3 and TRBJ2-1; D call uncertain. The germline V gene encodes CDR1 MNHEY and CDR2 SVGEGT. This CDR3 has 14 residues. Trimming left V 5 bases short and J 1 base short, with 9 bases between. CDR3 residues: CASSGLRSYNEQFF. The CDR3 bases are TGTGCCAGCAGTGGCTTAAGGTCCTACAATGAGCAGTTCTTC.

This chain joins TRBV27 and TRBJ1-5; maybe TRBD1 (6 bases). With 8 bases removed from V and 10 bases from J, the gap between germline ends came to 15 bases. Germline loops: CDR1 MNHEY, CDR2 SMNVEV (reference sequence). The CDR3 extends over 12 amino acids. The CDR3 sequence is CASGGGTRPQHF. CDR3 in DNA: TGTGCCAGCGGGGGGGGCACTAGACCCCAGCATTTT.

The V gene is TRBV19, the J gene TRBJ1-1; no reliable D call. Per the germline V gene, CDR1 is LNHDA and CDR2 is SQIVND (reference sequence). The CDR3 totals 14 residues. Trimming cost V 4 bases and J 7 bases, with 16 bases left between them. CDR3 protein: CASSTTPRRFEAFF. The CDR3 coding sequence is TGTGCCAGTAGTACCACACCCCGCCGTTTTGAAGCTTTCTTT.

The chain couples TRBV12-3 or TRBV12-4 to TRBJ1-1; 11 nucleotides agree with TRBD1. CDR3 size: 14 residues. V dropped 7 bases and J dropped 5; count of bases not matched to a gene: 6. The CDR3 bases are TGTGCCAGCACCAAGGGACAGGGGGGGACTGAAGCTTTCTTT. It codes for CASTKGQGGTEAFF.

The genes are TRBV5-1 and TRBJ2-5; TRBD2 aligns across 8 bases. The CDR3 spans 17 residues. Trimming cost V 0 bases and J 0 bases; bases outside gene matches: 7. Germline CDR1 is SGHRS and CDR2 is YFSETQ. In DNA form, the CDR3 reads TGCGCCAGCAGCTTGGGCAGTAGCGGGGCCTACCAAGAGACCCAGTACTTC. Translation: CASSLGSSGAYQETQYF.

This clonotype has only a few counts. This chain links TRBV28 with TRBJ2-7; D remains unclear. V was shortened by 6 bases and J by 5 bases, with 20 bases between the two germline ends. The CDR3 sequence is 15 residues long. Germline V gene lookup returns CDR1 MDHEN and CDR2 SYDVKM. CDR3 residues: CASRPEDGLRNEQYF. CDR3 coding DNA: TGTGCCAGCAGACCCGAGGATGGGCTCAGGAACGAGCAGTACTTC.

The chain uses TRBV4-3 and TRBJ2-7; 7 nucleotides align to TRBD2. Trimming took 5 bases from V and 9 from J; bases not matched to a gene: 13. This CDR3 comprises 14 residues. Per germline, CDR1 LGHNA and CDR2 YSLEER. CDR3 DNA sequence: TGCGCCAGCAGCGCCCGCGTGCGGGAGATGCGGCAGTACTTC. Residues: CASSARVREMRQYF.

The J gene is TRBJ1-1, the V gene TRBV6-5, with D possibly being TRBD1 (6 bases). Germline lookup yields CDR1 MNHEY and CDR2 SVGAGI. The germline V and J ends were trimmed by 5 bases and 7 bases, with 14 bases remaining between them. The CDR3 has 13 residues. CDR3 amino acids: CASSRGGSVEAFF. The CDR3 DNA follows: TGTGCCAGCAGTCGCGGGGGCTCCGTTGAAGCTTTCTTT.

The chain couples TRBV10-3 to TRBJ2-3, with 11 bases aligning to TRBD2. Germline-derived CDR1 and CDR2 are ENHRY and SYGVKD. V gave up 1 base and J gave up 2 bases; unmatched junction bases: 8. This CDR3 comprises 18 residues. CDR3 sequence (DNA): TGTGCCATCAGTGAGTTTATAGCGGGAGGGCCTTTCACAGATACGCAGTATTTT. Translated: CAISEFIAGGPFTDTQYF.

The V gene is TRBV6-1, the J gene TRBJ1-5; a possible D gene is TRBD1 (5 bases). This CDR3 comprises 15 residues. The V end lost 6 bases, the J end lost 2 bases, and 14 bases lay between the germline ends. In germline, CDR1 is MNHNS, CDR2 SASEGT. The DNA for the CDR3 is TGTGCCAGCAGCGGTAACTGGGGGGGCAATCAGCCCCAGCATTTT. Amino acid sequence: CASSGNWGGNQPQHF.

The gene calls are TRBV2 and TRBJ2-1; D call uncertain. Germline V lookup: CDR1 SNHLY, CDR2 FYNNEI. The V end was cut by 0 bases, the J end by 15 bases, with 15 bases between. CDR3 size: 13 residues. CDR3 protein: CASSEAPRRESFF. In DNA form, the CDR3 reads TGTGCCAGCAGTGAAGCGCCCCGTAGAGAGTCGTTCTTC.

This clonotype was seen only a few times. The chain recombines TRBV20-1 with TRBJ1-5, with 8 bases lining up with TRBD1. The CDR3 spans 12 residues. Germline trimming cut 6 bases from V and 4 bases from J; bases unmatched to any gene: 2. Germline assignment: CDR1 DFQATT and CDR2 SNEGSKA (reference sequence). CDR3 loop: CSAWTGNQPQHF. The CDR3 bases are TGCAGTGCGTGGACAGGGAATCAGCCCCAGCATTTT.

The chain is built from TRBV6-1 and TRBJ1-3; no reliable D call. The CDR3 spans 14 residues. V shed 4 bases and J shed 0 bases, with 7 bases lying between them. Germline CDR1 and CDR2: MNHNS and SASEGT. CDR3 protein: CASSVDGSGNTIYF. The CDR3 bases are TGTGCCAGCAGTGTCGACGGCTCTGGAAACACCATATATTTT.

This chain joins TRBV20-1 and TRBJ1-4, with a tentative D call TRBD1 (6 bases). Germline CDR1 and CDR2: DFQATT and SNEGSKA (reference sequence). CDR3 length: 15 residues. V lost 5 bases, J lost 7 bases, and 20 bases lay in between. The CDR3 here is CSAGGPQGLSEKLFF. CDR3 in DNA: TGCAGTGCTGGAGGACCCCAGGGGTTGAGTGAAAAACTGTTTTTT.

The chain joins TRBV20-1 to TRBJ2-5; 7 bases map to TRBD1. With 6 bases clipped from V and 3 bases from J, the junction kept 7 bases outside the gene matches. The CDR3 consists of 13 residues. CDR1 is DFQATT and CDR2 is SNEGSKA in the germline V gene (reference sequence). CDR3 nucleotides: TGCAGTGCCCGTCGACAGGGAAAAGAGACCCAGTACTTC. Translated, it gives CSARRQGKETQYF.

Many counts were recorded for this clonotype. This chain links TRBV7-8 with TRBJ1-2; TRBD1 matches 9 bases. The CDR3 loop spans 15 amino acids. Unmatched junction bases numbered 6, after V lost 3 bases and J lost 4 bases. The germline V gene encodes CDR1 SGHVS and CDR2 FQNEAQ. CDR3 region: CASSLDRGRTYGYTF. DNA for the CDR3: TGTGCCAGCAGCTTGGACAGGGGACGAACCTATGGCTACACCTTC.

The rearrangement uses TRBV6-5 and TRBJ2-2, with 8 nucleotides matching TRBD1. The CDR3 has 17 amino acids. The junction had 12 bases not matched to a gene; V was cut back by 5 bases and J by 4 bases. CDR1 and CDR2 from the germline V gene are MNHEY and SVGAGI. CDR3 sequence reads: CASSVRQGPEGTGELFF. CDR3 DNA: TGTGCCAGCAGTGTAAGACAGGGGCCCGAGGGCACCGGGGAGCTGTTTTTT.

CDR3 protein: CASSLAGQVRETQYF. The CDR3 DNA sequence: TGTGCCAGCAGCTTAGCAGGGCAGGTCCGGGAGACCCAGTACTTC. The V call is TRBV7-2, the J call TRBJ2-5; D unresolved. Trimming cost V 0 bases and J 5 bases, with 13 bases left between them. This CDR3 has 15 amino acids. From germline, CDR1 is SGHTA and CDR2 FQGNSA. Complete variable domain (other parts from reference TRBV7-2 and TRBJ2-5): GAGVSQSPSNKVTEKGKDVELRCDPISGHTALYWYRQSLGQGLEFLIYFQGNSAPDKSGLPSDRFSAERTGGSVSTLTIQRTQQEDSAVYLCASSLAGQVRETQYFGPGTRLLVL.

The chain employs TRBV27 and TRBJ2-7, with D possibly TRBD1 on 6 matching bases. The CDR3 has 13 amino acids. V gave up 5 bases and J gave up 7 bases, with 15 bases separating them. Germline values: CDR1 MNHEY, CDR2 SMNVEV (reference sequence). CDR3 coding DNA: TGTGCCAGCAGTCCGTGGACAGTGACTGAGCAGTACTTC. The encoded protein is CASSPWTVTEQYF.

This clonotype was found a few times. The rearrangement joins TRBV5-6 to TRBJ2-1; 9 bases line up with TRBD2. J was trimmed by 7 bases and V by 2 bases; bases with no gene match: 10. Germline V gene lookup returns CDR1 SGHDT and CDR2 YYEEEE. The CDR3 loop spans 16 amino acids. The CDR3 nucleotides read TGTGCCAGCAGCTTCCGACCGGGACTAGCCTCGAATGAGCAGTTCTTC. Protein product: CASSFRPGLASNEQFF. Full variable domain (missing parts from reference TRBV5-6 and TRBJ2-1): DAGVTQSPTHLIKTRGQQVTLRCSPKSGHDTVSWYQQALGQGPQFIFQYYEEEERQRGNFPDRFSGHQFPNYSSELNVNALLLGDSALYLCASSFRPGLASNEQFFGPGTRLTVL.

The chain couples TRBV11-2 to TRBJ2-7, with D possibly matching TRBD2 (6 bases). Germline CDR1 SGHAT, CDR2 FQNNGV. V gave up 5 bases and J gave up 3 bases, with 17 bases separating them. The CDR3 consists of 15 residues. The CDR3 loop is CASSPGLAVNYEQYF. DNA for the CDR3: TGTGCCAGCAGCCCCGGGTTAGCGGTAAACTACGAGCAGTACTTC.

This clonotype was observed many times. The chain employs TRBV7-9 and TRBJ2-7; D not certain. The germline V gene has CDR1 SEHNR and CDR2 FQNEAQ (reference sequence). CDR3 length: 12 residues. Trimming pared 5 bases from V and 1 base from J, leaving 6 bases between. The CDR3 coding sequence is TGTGCCAGCAGCCTGGGTTCCTACGAGCAGTACTTC. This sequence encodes CASSLGSYEQYF.

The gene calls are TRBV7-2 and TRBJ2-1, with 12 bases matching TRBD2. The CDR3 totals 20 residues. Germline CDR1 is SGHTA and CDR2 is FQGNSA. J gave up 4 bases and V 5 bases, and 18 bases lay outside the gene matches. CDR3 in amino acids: CASSRGRWTSGKGPYNEQFF. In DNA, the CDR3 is TGTGCCAGCAGCAGAGGGAGATGGACTAGCGGGAAGGGGCCTTACAATGAGCAGTTCTTC. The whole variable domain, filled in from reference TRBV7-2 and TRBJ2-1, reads GAGVSQSPSNKVTEKGKDVELRCDPISGHTALYWYRQSLGQGLEFLIYFQGNSAPDKSGLPSDRFSAERTGGSVSTLTIQRTQQEDSAVYLCASSRGRWTSGKGPYNEQFFGPGTRLTVL.

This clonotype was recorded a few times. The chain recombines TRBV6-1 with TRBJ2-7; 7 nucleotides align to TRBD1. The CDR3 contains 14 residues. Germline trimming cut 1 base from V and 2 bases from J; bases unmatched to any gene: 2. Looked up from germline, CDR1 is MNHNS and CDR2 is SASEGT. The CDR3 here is CASSEGGQAYEQYF. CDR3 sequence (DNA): TGTGCCAGCAGTGAAGGTGGACAGGCCTACGAGCAGTACTTC.

CDR3 amino acids: CASSITGGRGYRETQYF. CDR3 DNA sequence: TGTGCCAGTAGTATTACTGGGGGAAGAGGCTACAGGGAGACCCAGTACTTC. This rearrangement joins TRBV19 to TRBJ2-5; D may be TRBD1 or TRBD2 (5 bases each). V lost 3 bases and J lost 5, with 22 bases in between. The CDR3 contains 17 residues. Germline CDR1 reads LNHDA; CDR2 reads SQIVND (reference sequence).